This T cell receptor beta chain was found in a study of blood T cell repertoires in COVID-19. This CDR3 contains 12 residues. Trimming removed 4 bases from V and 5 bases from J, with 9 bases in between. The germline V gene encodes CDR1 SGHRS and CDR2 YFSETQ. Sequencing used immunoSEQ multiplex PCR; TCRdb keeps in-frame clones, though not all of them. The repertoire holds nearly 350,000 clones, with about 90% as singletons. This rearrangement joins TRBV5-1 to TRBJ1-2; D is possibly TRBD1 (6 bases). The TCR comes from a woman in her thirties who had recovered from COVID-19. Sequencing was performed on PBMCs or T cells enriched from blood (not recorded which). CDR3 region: CASSTDRYGYTF. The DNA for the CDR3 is TGCGCCAGCAGCACGGACAGATATGGCTACACCTTC.